This paragraph covers one T cell receptor beta chain sequence. No antigen is known for it. This sample was included in a study of OX40 agonist ivuxolimab in advanced cancers. Whole-study results and caveats: CD8+ T cells averaged more expanded clones than CD4+.

V lost 5 bases to trimming and J lost 6 bases, with 22 bases between them. In germline, CDR1 is SGHDN, CDR2 FVKESK. The CDR3 length is 16 residues. Here immunoSEQ multiplex PCR was the method, and the copy in TCRdb shows in-frame clones only, minus some. The sample has tens of thousands of clones; just under 75% are singletons. This TCR derives from an adult with an advanced solid tumor such as melanoma, head and neck, liver or kidney cancer. V usage is TRBV14 and J usage is TRBJ1-2; D not certain. The specimen was CD4+ or CD8+ T cells sorted from blood, collected in a trial of the OX40 agonist ivuxolimab. This CDR3 is CASSEGHPAIGNGYTF. CDR3 in DNA: TGTGCCAGCAGCGAGGGCCACCCAGCTATAGGGAATGGCTACACCTTC.